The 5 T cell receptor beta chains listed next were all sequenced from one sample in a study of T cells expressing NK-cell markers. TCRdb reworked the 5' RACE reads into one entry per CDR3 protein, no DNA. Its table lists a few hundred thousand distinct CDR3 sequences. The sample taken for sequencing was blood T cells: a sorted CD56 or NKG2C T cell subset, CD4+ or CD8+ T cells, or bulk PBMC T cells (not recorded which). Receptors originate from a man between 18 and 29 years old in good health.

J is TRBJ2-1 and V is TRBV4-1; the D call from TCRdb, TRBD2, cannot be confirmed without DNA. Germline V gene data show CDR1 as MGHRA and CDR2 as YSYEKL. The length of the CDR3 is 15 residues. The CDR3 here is CASSQGAGVQNEQFF.

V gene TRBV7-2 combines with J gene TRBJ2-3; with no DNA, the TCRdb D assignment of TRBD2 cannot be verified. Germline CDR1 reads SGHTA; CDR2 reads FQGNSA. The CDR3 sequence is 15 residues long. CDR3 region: CASSTNGLHTDTQYF.

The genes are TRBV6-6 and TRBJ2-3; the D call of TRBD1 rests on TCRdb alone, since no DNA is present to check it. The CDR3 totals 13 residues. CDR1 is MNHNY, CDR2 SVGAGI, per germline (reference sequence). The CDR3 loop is CASRKFPADTQYF.

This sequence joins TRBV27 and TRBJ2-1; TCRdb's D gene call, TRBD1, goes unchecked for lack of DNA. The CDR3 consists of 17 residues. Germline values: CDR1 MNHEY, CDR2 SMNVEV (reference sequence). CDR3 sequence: CASSFISGGTVRNEQFF.

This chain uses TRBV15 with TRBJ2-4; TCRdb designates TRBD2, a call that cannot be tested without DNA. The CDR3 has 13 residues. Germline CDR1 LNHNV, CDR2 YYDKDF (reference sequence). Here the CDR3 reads CATSMEGLGIQYF.